The clone carrying this T cell receptor (beta chain) was seen only once. 13 Jbeta primers and 60 Vbeta primers were used for the PCR. Assay: immunoSEQ multiplex PCR; the TCRdb copy retains only in-frame clones and omits some. Found here are 120,000 to 150,000 clones, roughly 80% of them singletons; the top ten hold approximately 4%. The source of the sample is a study of cytomegalovirus exposure and HLA in healthy donors. Germline-derived CDR1 and CDR2 are LNHNV and YYDKDF (reference sequence). V trimming: 0 bases; J trimming: 0 bases; junction bases outside the gene matches: 0. The CDR3 runs 16 residues.

The receptor was derived from a woman aged 40 to 50 in good health and CMV-seropositive. Sequenced input: PBMCs. This chain connects TRBV15 to TRBJ2-1, with 9 bases lining up with TRBD2. The CDR3 nucleotides are TGTGCCACCAGCAGAGATAGCGGGAGCTCCTACAATGAGCAGTTCTTC. Its protein is CATSRDSGSSYNEQFF.